Listed below are T cell receptor beta chains from one sample, sequenced in a study of blood T cell repertoires in COVID-19. Sequenced by immunoSEQ multiplex PCR; TCRdb stores in-frame clones only, minus some. The sample comprises about 380,000 clones, around 90% of which are singletons, and around 1.2% rests with the top ten. The sequencing sample was made of PBMCs or T cells enriched from blood (not recorded which). The receptors here all came from a woman aged 18-30 years who had recovered from COVID-19. Each CDR3 is given with its conserved first and last residue. The D gene is left open where the match is weak. Clone size is shown for a subset of rows, as once, few, many or a class of expanded clone.

TRBJ2-1	TRBV5-1	15	TRBD1	-	TGCGCCAGCAGCCCCGGACAGGGGAGCTTCAATGAGCAGTTCTTC	CASSPGQGSFNEQFF
TRBJ1-1	TRBV25-1	15	-	once	TGTGCCAGCCAACATAATGAAGCCGGCGGCGATGAAGCTTTCTTT	CASQHNEAGGDEAFF
TRBJ1-5	TRBV3-1/TRBV3-2	14	-	-	TGTGCCAGCAGCCAAGCACAGTTGGATCAGCCCCAGCATTTT	CASSQAQLDQPQHF
TRBJ2-1	TRBV13	15	TRBD2	-	TGTGCCAGCAGCTTAGGTGGGGGGGACTACAATGAGCAGTTCTTC	CASSLGGGDYNEQFF
TRBJ2-1	TRBV27	15	TRBD2	once	TGTGCCAGCAGGGCCGCAGCACTAGCGGACAATGAGCAGTTCTTC	CASRAAALADNEQFF
TRBJ2-7	TRBV14	14	-	-	TGTGCCAGCAGCCAAGATGTGGACAGCTACGAGCAGTACTTC	CASSQDVDSYEQYF
TRBJ2-2	TRBV2	14	TRBD2	-	TGTGCCAGCAGTACTAGCGATGCCACCGGGGAGCTGTTTTTT	CASSTSDATGELFF
TRBJ1-1	TRBV7-8	17	-	-	TGTGCCAGCAGCTTATTCCAGGGCCGGGAGCTCGGCACTGAAGCTTTCTTT	CASSLFQGRELGTEAFF
TRBJ2-2	TRBV16	16	-	-	TGTGCCAGCAGCCAAATCCGAACGGGTAGCACCGGGGAGCTGTTTTTT	CASSQIRTGSTGELFF
TRBJ2-3	TRBV5-1	16	-	-	TGCGCCAGCAGCACCTGGATTAGCTCTGGCACAGATACGCAGTATTTT	CASSTWISSGTDTQYF
TRBJ2-5	TRBV28	12	-	-	TGTGCCAGCAGTTTATTCAGGGAGACCCAGTACTTC	CASSLFRETQYF
TRBJ1-1	TRBV4-2	13	-	once	TGTGCCAGCAGCCAAGCCACGGACACTGAAGCTTTCTTT	CASSQATDTEAFF
TRBJ1-3	TRBV6-5	14	-	-	TGTGCCAGCAGTTACTTGGAGTCTGGAAACACCATATATTTT	CASSYLESGNTIYF